A selection of T cell receptor beta chains follows, all from one sample in a study of cytomegalovirus exposure and HLA in healthy donors. The assay was immunoSEQ multiplex PCR, and TCRdb's table has in-frame clones only and misses some. The sample consists of about 200,000 clones, 9.5% to 15% of them appearing once. What was sequenced was PBMCs. These receptors all come from a man aged 45-60 years in good health and CMV-seropositive. CDR3s include the opening cysteine and the closing phenylalanine or tryptophan. The D gene is left open where the match is weak. Only some rows state a clone size, as once, few, many or a class for expanded clones.

CAISESPWGGGGYTF	TGTGCCATCAGTGAGTCCCCTTGGGGGGGAGGTGGCTACACCTTC	TRBV10-3	TRBJ1-2	NA	few
CASSPAGNTNYGYTF	TGTGCCAGCAGCCCTGCGGGAAATACTAACTATGGCTACACCTTC	TRBV7-2	TRBJ1-2	NA	NA
CASSIPTGPNTEAFF	TGTGCCAGTAGTATACCCACAGGGCCTAACACTGAAGCTTTCTTT	TRBV19	TRBJ1-1	NA	few
CASSQGLGSGATDTQYF	TGTGCCAGCAGCCAGGGCCTAGGGAGCGGGGCCACAGATACGCAGTATTTT	TRBV7-8	TRBJ2-3	TRBD2	NA
CAWSVLPGDSLYEQYF	TGTGCCTGGAGTGTACTTCCCGGGGACAGCCTCTACGAGCAGTACTTC	TRBV30	TRBJ2-7	TRBD1	few
CSVEQDLQETQYF	TGCAGCGTTGAGCAGGATTTACAAGAGACCCAGTACTTC	TRBV29-1	TRBJ2-5	NA	NA
CASSPDRGVGELFF	TGTGCCAGCAGCCCGGACAGGGGCGTCGGGGAGCTGTTTTTT	TRBV7-9	TRBJ2-2	TRBD1	few
CASSSPTSGGAGKTQYF	TGTGCCAGCAGCTCCCCGACTAGCGGGGGGGCTGGGAAGACCCAGTACTTC	TRBV7-2	TRBJ2-5	TRBD2	few
CASSLAGAKGDTQYF	TGTGCCAGCAGTCTAGCGGGAGCCAAAGGAGATACGCAGTATTTT	TRBV6-4	TRBJ2-3	TRBD2	few
CASSLEGGATKNIQYF	TGCGCCAGCAGCTTGGAAGGGGGCGCGACCAAAAACATTCAGTACTTC	TRBV5-1	TRBJ2-4	TRBD1	NA
CASSIVRGKQETQYF	TGTGCCAGTAGTATTGTCCGGGGGAAACAAGAGACCCAGTACTTC	TRBV19	TRBJ2-5	NA	NA
CVSSRDRGTNQPQHF	TGTGTCAGCTCTAGGGACAGGGGGACAAATCAGCCCCAGCATTTT	TRBV9	TRBJ1-5	TRBD1	NA
CASSPRGGRRSGDTQYF	TGTGCCAGCAGCCCACGGGGGGGGCGCAGGTCTGGGGATACGCAGTATTTT	TRBV11-3	TRBJ2-3	TRBD2	NA
CASSLQGTYEQYF	TGTGCCAGCAGTTTACAGGGGACCTACGAGCAGTACTTC	TRBV27	TRBJ2-7	NA	NA
CASSSTRGAYGYTF	TGTGCCAGCAGTTCCACACGCGGGGCCTATGGCTACACCTTC	TRBV28	TRBJ1-2	NA	NA
CASSPQRLYTEAFF	TGTGCCAGCAGTCCCCAGCGATTATACACTGAAGCTTTCTTT	TRBV27	TRBJ1-1	NA	NA
CASSLVLASSGSSYEQYF	TGTGCCAGCAGCTTAGTTTTAGCGTCTAGCGGGAGCTCCTACGAGCAGTACTTC	TRBV11-3	TRBJ2-7	TRBD2	few
CSVRIMQGIIGEQYF	TGCAGCGTTCGCATAATGCAGGGTATTATAGGCGAGCAGTACTTC	TRBV29-1	TRBJ2-7	NA	few
CASSPSYEQYF	TGTGCCAGCAGCCCCTCTTACGAGCAGTACTTC	TRBV7-2	TRBJ2-7	NA	NA
CSVEERGEAFF	TGCAGCGTTGAAGAAAGGGGTGAAGCTTTCTTT	TRBV29-1	TRBJ1-1	NA	NA
CATSRGGGAAPLRTEAFF	TGTGCCACCAGCAGAGGCGGAGGGGCAGCTCCACTGCGGACTGAAGCTTTCTTT	TRBV15	TRBJ1-1	NA	few
CASSLGRTSGVKNTGELFF	TGTGCCAGCAGCTTGGGTAGGACTAGCGGGGTTAAGAACACCGGGGAGCTGTTTTTT	TRBV5-4	TRBJ2-2	TRBD2	few
CASSPGTGGTGELFF	TGTGCCAGCAGCCCCGGTACAGGGGGTACCGGGGAGCTGTTTTTT	TRBV7-3	TRBJ2-2	TRBD1	few
CASSRPGGRLNTQYF	TGTGCCAGCAGCCGCCCGGGGGGGCGTTTGAATACGCAGTATTTT	TRBV5-4	TRBJ2-3	TRBD2	NA
CASSLSGTTPSMNTEAFF	TGTGCCAGCAGTCTTTCCGGGACAACTCCTTCCATGAACACTGAAGCTTTCTTT	TRBV27	TRBJ1-1	NA	NA
CASSLTRGSSNQPQHF	TGTGCCAGCAGTTTAACCCGGGGAAGTAGCAATCAGCCCCAGCATTTT	TRBV28	TRBJ1-5	NA	NA
CASSLVAGQVYGYTF	TGCGCCAGCAGCTTGGTTGCGGGACAGGTATATGGCTACACCTTC	TRBV5-1	TRBJ1-2	TRBD1	few
CASSTDRGIYNSPLHF	TGTGCCAGCAGCACGGACAGGGGAATTTATAATTCACCCCTCCACTTT	TRBV5-8	TRBJ1-6	TRBD1	NA
CASSQEAGSLSGGFFTQYF	TGCGCCAGCAGCCAAGAAGCAGGTTCGCTTAGCGGGGGGTTCTTTACGCAGTATTTT	TRBV4-3	TRBJ2-3	TRBD2	NA
CASSPDRIPYGYTF	TGTGCCAGCAGCCCCGACAGGATACCCTATGGCTACACCTTC	TRBV5-6	TRBJ1-2	NA	NA
CAWSRGGGGGYTF	TGTGCCTGGAGTCGGGGGGGCGGGGGTGGCTACACCTTC	TRBV30	TRBJ1-2	NA	NA
CASSFSVWGVETQYF	TGTGCCAGCAGCTTCAGCGTATGGGGCGTGGAGACCCAGTACTTC	TRBV11-3	TRBJ2-5	NA	few
CASSLRTGTDTQYF	TGTGCCAGCAGCTTGCGGACTGGCACAGATACGCAGTATTTT	TRBV5-4	TRBJ2-3	NA	NA
CASSVAADSNQPQHF	TGTGCCAGCAGCGTAGCGGCGGATAGCAATCAGCCCCAGCATTTT	TRBV9	TRBJ1-5	NA	few
CASSFDGGSGNTIYF	TGTGCCAGCAGCTTTGATGGAGGATCTGGAAACACCATATATTTT	TRBV5-4	TRBJ1-3	NA	NA
CASKGMTYLNQPQHF	TGTGCCAGTAAAGGAATGACTTACCTCAATCAGCCCCAGCATTTT	TRBV19	TRBJ1-5	NA	NA